What follows are 26 T cell receptor beta chains derived from one specimen sequenced in a study of cytomegalovirus exposure and HLA in healthy donors. With 60 Vbeta and 13 Jbeta primers, the PCR was carried out. Some clones are missing from TCRdb's copy, which holds only in-frame ones; the method was immunoSEQ multiplex PCR. The table shows 130,000 to 150,000 clones, with approximately 80% occurring only once. Sequencing was carried out using PBMCs. These receptors were collected from a man aged 40-49 years in good health and CMV-seropositive.

The chain carries TRBV2 and TRBJ1-2, with a tentative D call TRBD1 (5 bases). Trimming left V 5 bases short and J 6 bases short, with 16 bases between. The germline V gene has CDR1 SNHLY and CDR2 FYNNEI. This CDR3 contains 14 residues. CDR3: CASSLHRGVDGYTF. The CDR3 region has the DNA TGTGCCAGCAGTCTCCACCGGGGGGTAGATGGCTACACCTTC.

The CDR3 loop reads CASSLKLAGRDEQFF. The CDR3 bases are TGTGCCAGCAGCTTAAAACTAGCGGGGAGGGATGAGCAGTTCTTC. The chain employs TRBV7-3 and TRBJ2-1, with TRBD2 identical over 10 bases. The CDR3 totals 15 residues. Losses at the gene ends were 1 base for V and 8 bases for J; bases not matched to a gene: 5. The V gene's germline CDR1 is SGHTA and CDR2 FQGTGA.

V gene TRBV7-3 combines with J gene TRBJ1-1; 8 bases match TRBD1. V gave up 5 bases and J gave up 7 bases; unmatched junction bases: 3. Looked up from germline, CDR1 is SGHTA and CDR2 is FQGTGA. The CDR3 is 12 amino acids. CDR3 coding DNA: TGTGCCAGCAGCCCACAGGGGGGTGAAGCTTTCTTT. It encodes CASSPQGGEAFF.

The chain carries TRBV13 and TRBJ1-5; 10 nucleotides line up with TRBD1. The J segment lost 5 bases and the V segment lost 5 bases, leaving 6 bases of the junction unmatched. This CDR3 contains 15 residues. The V gene's germline CDR1 is PRHDT and CDR2 FYEKMQ (reference sequence). Here the CDR3 DNA reads TGTGCCAGCAGCCAAAGACAGGGGGCGGATCAGCCCCAGCATTTT. Amino acid sequence: CASSQRQGADQPQHF.

This chain connects TRBV7-9 to TRBJ2-2, with a tentative D call TRBD2 (6 bases). With 5 bases removed from V and 6 bases from J, the gap between germline ends came to 10 bases. Germline CDR1 and CDR2: SEHNR and FQNEAQ (reference sequence). CDR3 length equals 13 residues. The CDR3 protein is CASSPTGAGELFF. The CDR3 DNA reads as TGTGCCAGCAGCCCCACGGGGGCCGGGGAGCTGTTTTTT.

The chain has TRBV12-5 and TRBJ2-1, with a weak D call TRBD2 (5 bases). CDR3 size: 11 residues. CDR1 LGHNT and CDR2 FRNRAP come from the germline V gene. Trimming took off 4 bases at V and 10 bases at J, with 8 bases between the two ends. CDR3 coding DNA: TGTGCTAGTGGTTGGGAGAGCGAGCAGTTCTTC. It is translated as CASGWESEQFF.

Points on this clone: Other DNA sequences in this sample translate to the same CDR3. The chain employs TRBV2 and TRBJ2-1; 8 bases fit TRBD1. The germline gives CDR1 SNHLY, CDR2 FYNNEI. Unmatched junction bases numbered 9, after V lost 7 bases and J lost 10 bases. The CDR3 loop spans 13 amino acids. The chain's CDR3 is CASTRTGQGEQFF. CDR3 coding DNA: TGTGCCAGCACCCGGACAGGGCAGGGCGAGCAGTTCTTC.

The chain links TRBV6-1 to TRBJ2-1; possible D gene TRBD2, 5 bases. The CDR3 length is 14 residues. Trimming removed 6 bases at V and 6 bases at J, with 15 bases between. CDR1 and CDR2 from the germline V gene are MNHNS and SASEGT. The CDR3, as DNA: TGTGCCAGCAGCGGACCTCTCGAGGGCAATGAGCAGTTCTTC. Translated: CASSGPLEGNEQFF.

This chain connects TRBV9 to TRBJ2-5; 8 bases agree with TRBD2. The CDR3 has 15 amino acids. Losses at the gene ends were 3 bases for V and 5 bases for J; bases not matched to a gene: 9. The V gene's germline CDR1 is SGDLS and CDR2 YYNGEE. CDR3 bases: TGTGCCAGCAGCGGGTTGCCGGGGGGGTGGGAGACCCAGTACTTC. Translated, it gives CASSGLPGGWETQYF.

The V call is TRBV27, the J call TRBJ1-1; TRBD1 aligns across 7 bases. V was pared by 3 bases and J by 1 base, with 5 bases of the junction left unmatched. This CDR3 is 15 amino acids long. Germline V lookup: CDR1 MNHEY, CDR2 SMNVEV (reference sequence). The DNA of the CDR3 is TGTGCCAGCAGTTTTACCGGGACAGCGAACACTGAAGCTTTCTTT. Translated, it gives CASSFTGTANTEAFF.

The J gene is TRBJ1-2, the V gene TRBV6-6; 7 positions match TRBD1. V was pared by 5 bases and J by 4 bases, with 1 base of the junction left unmatched. From germline, CDR1 is MNHNY and CDR2 SVGAGI (reference sequence). There are 12 residues in the CDR3. In DNA form, the CDR3 reads TGTGCCAGCAGTAGGACAGGCTATGGCTACACCTTC. Amino acids: CASSRTGYGYTF.

The rearrangement uses TRBV4-1 and TRBJ2-7; tentative D call: TRBD2 (5 bases). The germline V gene has CDR1 MGHRA and CDR2 YSYEKL. Trimming shortened V by 1 base and J by 2 bases, and 18 bases separated the two germline ends. This CDR3 spans 17 amino acids. This CDR3 reads CASSQATLGGLTYEQYF. For the CDR3, the DNA is TGCGCCAGCAGCCAAGCCACCCTCGGCGGGCTAACCTACGAGCAGTACTTC.

The chain recombines TRBV7-7 with TRBJ2-2, with 9 positions matching TRBD1. The trim removed 5 bases at V and 4 bases at J, leaving 11 bases unmatched. Germline V gene sequence: CDR1 SSHAT, CDR2 FNYEAQ (reference sequence). The CDR3 is 17 residues long. The CDR3, as DNA: TGTGCCAGCAGCATAAACCGGGACAGGGTAGGCACCGGGGAGCTGTTTTTT. The encoded protein is CASSINRDRVGTGELFF.

The genes are TRBV2 and TRBJ1-5; D unresolved. The CDR3 contains 15 residues. Germline V gene lookup returns CDR1 SNHLY and CDR2 FYNNEI. The V and J ends lost 9 bases and 7 bases respectively, with 22 bases between them. The CDR3 protein is CASSTTVRGSQPQHF. Written as DNA, the CDR3 is TGTGCCAGTTCTACAACCGTGCGAGGGTCACAGCCCCAGCATTTT.

This clone was detected a few times. The CDR3 loop reads CASSNHWTGSYEQYF. DNA of the CDR3: TGTGCCAGCAGCAACCATTGGACAGGTTCCTACGAGCAGTACTTC. The chain couples TRBV7-2 to TRBJ2-7; 7 positions match TRBD1. Germline-derived CDR1 and CDR2 are SGHTA and FQGNSA. This CDR3 region has 15 residues. J gave up 1 base and V 5 bases, and 8 bases lay outside the gene matches.

Only a few counts were recorded for this clone. V is TRBV30 and J is TRBJ1-5, with D unresolved. V shed 2 bases and J shed 7 bases, with 15 bases lying between them. The CDR3 runs 14 residues. Germline CDR1 GTSNPN, CDR2 SVGIG (reference sequence). As DNA, the CDR3 is TGTGCCTGGAGTTTCCCCTCCCGGGGACAGCCCCAGCATTTT. This codes for CAWSFPSRGQPQHF.

The rearrangement uses TRBV29-1 and TRBJ1-4; a weak D match, TRBD1 (5 bases). Germline CDR1 and CDR2: SQVTM and ANQGSEA. Trimming left V 5 bases short and J 8 bases short, with 12 bases between. This CDR3 spans 12 amino acids. DNA for the CDR3: TGCAGCGTTACAGGACAAGGAGAAAAACTGTTTTTT. Translation: CSVTGQGEKLFF.

The CDR3 DNA reads TGTGCCAGCAGCCCCGTAGCGCGAACTGAAGCTTTCTTT. Translation gives CASSPVARTEAFF. This chain uses TRBV11-2 with TRBJ1-1; unclear D gene. Trimming left V 5 bases short and J 5 bases short, with 12 bases between. CDR3 length equals 13 residues. Per germline, CDR1 SGHAT and CDR2 FQNNGV.

Remarks on this clone: Other nucleotide sequences from this sample produce the same CDR3. The chain couples TRBV19 to TRBJ2-7, with TRBD2 as a possible D gene (6 bases). The V gene lost 3 bases and the J gene lost 3 bases, with 6 bases spanning the gap. CDR3 length: 12 amino acids. Germline CDR1 LNHDA, CDR2 SQIVND (reference sequence). This chain's CDR3 is CASSMRGYEQYF. CDR3 DNA sequence: TGTGCCAGTAGTATGCGGGGCTACGAGCAGTACTTC.

The rearrangement links TRBV7-9 to TRBJ1-4; possibly TRBD1 for D (5 bases). Trimming shortened V by 2 bases and J by 1 base, and 8 bases separated the two germline ends. CDR1 and CDR2 from the germline V gene are SEHNR and FQNEAQ (reference sequence). The CDR3 spans 15 residues. CDR3 bases: TGTGCCAGCAGCTTAACGGGGGGAACTAATGAAAAACTGTTTTTT. Its translation is CASSLTGGTNEKLFF.

The chain has TRBV7-9 and TRBJ2-5, with TRBD2 matching 15 bases. CDR3 size: 19 residues. Germline assignment: CDR1 SEHNR and CDR2 FQNEAQ (reference sequence). V was pared by 3 bases and J by 5 bases, with 13 bases of the junction left unmatched. This CDR3 reads CASSFFRTSGRAGAETQYF. CDR3 coding DNA: TGTGCCAGCAGCTTCTTCCGGACTAGCGGGAGGGCCGGGGCTGAGACCCAGTACTTC.

This clone was observed a handful of times. This chain uses TRBV10-3 with TRBJ2-3; 10 bases line up with TRBD2. Losses at the gene ends were 3 bases for V and 6 bases for J; bases not matched to a gene: 6. The CDR3 length is 15 residues. Germline V gene lookup returns CDR1 ENHRY and CDR2 SYGVKD. CDR3 loop: CAISEQREGLDTQYF. The CDR3 DNA reads as TGTGCCATCAGTGAACAGCGGGAGGGCCTGGATACGCAGTATTTT.

The CDR3 here is CASTGQGSADTQYF. DNA of the CDR3: TGCGCCAGCACGGGACAGGGTAGCGCAGATACGCAGTATTTT. V usage is TRBV5-1 and J usage is TRBJ2-3, with 9 bases fitting TRBD1. V lost 6 bases to trimming and J lost 4 bases; unmatched junction nucleotides: 6. This CDR3 has 14 amino acids. The germline gives CDR1 SGHRS, CDR2 YFSETQ. The whole variable domain, filled in from reference TRBV5-1 and TRBJ2-3, reads KAGVTQTPRYLIKTRGQQVTLSCSPISGHRSVSWYQQTPGQGLQFLFEYFSETQRNKGNFPGRFSGRQFSNSRSEMNVSTLELGDSALYLCASTGQGSADTQYFGPGTRLTVL.

This clone was seen a few times. The chain has TRBV5-6 and TRBJ1-5, with 10 nucleotides matching TRBD1. Trimming took 3 bases from V and 6 from J; bases not matched to a gene: 3. The CDR3 contains 14 residues. The germline gives CDR1 SGHDT, CDR2 YYEEEE. The CDR3 loop reads CASSSTGGSQPQHF. The CDR3 DNA reads TGTGCCAGCAGCTCGACAGGGGGCAGTCAGCCCCAGCATTTT.

The chain combines TRBV6-5 with TRBJ2-3; D possibly corresponds to TRBD2 (6 bases). Germline CDR1 reads MNHEY; CDR2 reads SVGAGI. V lost 6 bases and J 2 bases, leaving 15 bases between the germline ends. CDR3 length: 15 amino acids. CDR3: CASRLTRRVTDTQYF. In DNA, the CDR3 is TGTGCCAGCAGGTTGACTAGGCGGGTCACAGATACGCAGTATTTT.

This chain links TRBV14 with TRBJ1-2; D is undetermined. Deletions cut 4 bases from V and 6 bases from J, with 12 bases between. This CDR3 is 13 amino acids long. The germline V gene has CDR1 SGHDN and CDR2 FVKESK. The CDR3 reads CASSPRGRDGYTF. DNA for the CDR3: TGTGCCAGCAGCCCCCGAGGGAGGGATGGCTACACCTTC.